Listed here are 2 T cell receptor beta chains from one sample, sequenced in a study of blood T cells in healthy people across ages. Primers used in a second PCR of about 7 to 11 cycles were a sample-barcoded 5' primer and a J-beta primer mix. TCRdb independently ran MiXCR on the 5' RACE reads; one entry per CDR3 protein. The sample carries fewer than 1,200,000 distinct CDR3 sequences, approximately 26% recorded once. These records were also assigned to another study, of T cells of mothers and their children.

Sample: blood. These receptors originate from a girl aged 2-10 years in good health.

The chain couples TRBV27 to TRBJ2-6; 7 nucleotides match TRBD1. This CDR3 has 17 residues. V shed 5 bases, J shed 4 bases, and the junction held 11 bases outside the gene matches. Per germline, CDR1 MNHEY and CDR2 SMNVEV (reference sequence). The CDR3 bases are TGTGCCAGCAGTCCACAGGGGAAGGGTTTCGGGGCCAACGTCCTGACTTTC. Protein: CASSPQGKGFGANVLTF.

This clonotype turned up a few times. This rearrangement joins TRBV6-1 to TRBJ1-2; D call uncertain. Per germline, CDR1 MNHNS and CDR2 SASEGT. V was clipped by 5 bases and J by 0 bases, with 16 bases between them. CDR3 length equals 16 residues. As DNA, the CDR3 is TGTGCCAGCAGTCTCCCTCCTGCATCAGCTAACTATGGCTACACCTTC. Amino acid sequence: CASSLPPASANYGYTF.